Below, 26 T cell receptor beta chains from the same sample are listed, as sequenced in a study of blood T cell repertoires in COVID-19. The protocol was immunoSEQ multiplex PCR, while the TCRdb copy is restricted to in-frame clones and leaves out a portion. The sample shows roughly 200,000 clones, around 81% of them seen only once. The sequenced material came from peripheral blood. The receptors derive from a woman between 40 and 50 years old with COVID-19, enrolled during active disease.

There are a few counts of this clone. V usage is TRBV6-5 and J usage is TRBJ2-7; 7 bases fit TRBD1. With V trimmed by 8 bases and J by 4 bases, 8 bases remained unmatched. In germline, CDR1 is MNHEY, CDR2 SVGAGI. The CDR3 sequence is 13 residues long. This chain's CDR3 is CASGARGTYEQYF. The CDR3 DNA follows: TGTGCCAGCGGGGCCAGGGGGACGTACGAGCAGTACTTC.

This clone appeared a single time. The genes are TRBV5-5 and TRBJ2-1, with TRBD1 matching over 9 bases. The CDR3 extends over 15 amino acids. V was pared by 5 bases and J by 1 base, with 4 bases of the junction left unmatched. Per germline, CDR1 SGHKS and CDR2 YYEKEE (reference sequence). CDR3: CASRSGQGSYNEQFF. CDR3 sequence (DNA): TGTGCCAGCAGGTCGGGACAGGGTTCCTACAATGAGCAGTTCTTC.

The rearrangement links TRBV7-9 to TRBJ2-5; D is ambiguous. Germline V gene sequence: CDR1 SEHNR, CDR2 FQNEAQ (reference sequence). V lost 2 bases, J lost 3 bases, and 19 bases lay in between. The CDR3 has 17 residues. The CDR3 is CASSLLDSIKREETQYF. The CDR3 coding sequence is TGTGCCAGCAGCTTATTGGATAGCATAAAACGCGAAGAGACCCAGTACTTC. The entire variable domain, with the rest obtained from reference TRBV7-9 and TRBJ2-5, is as follows: DTGVSQNPRHKITKRGQNVTFRCDPISEHNRLYWYRQTLGQGPEFLTYFQNEAQLEKSRLLSDRFSAERPKGSFSTLEIQRTEQGDSAMYLCASSLLDSIKREETQYFGPGTRLLVL.

The rearrangement links TRBV27 to TRBJ1-4; 9 nucleotides line up with TRBD1. The germline CDR1 and CDR2 sequences are MNHEY and SMNVEV (reference sequence). This CDR3 region has 15 residues. The junction had 5 bases not matched to a gene; V was cut back by 6 bases and J by 3 bases. This chain's CDR3 is CASSGQGLANEKLFF. CDR3 sequence (DNA): TGTGCCAGCAGCGGACAGGGGTTAGCTAATGAAAAACTGTTTTTT.

This sequence joins TRBV29-1 and TRBJ1-2; D unresolved. There are 13 residues in the CDR3. Germline loops: CDR1 SQVTM, CDR2 ANQGSEA. V was shortened by 7 bases and J by 5 bases, with 17 bases between the two germline ends. As DNA, the CDR3 is TGCAGCGCATGGGAGAGCTTCGAATATGGCTACACCTTC. This translates into CSAWESFEYGYTF. The full variable domain, rest sourced from reference TRBV29-1 and TRBJ1-2, is SAVISQKPSRDICQRGTSLTIQCQVDSQVTMMFWYRQQPGQSLTLIATANQGSEATYESGFVIDKFPISRPNLTFSTLTVSNMSPEDSSIYLCSAWESFEYGYTFGSGTRLTVV.

This clone has just one count. The chain couples TRBV18 to TRBJ2-5; 12 bases agree with TRBD1. Unmatched junction bases numbered 6, after V lost 2 bases and J lost 5 bases. CDR1 and CDR2 from the germline V gene are KGHSH and LQKENI. The CDR3 covers 16 residues. CDR3 in DNA: TGTGCCAGCTCACCATTGGGGACAGGGGGCACGGAGACCCAGTACTTC. Translated: CASSPLGTGGTETQYF.

The CDR3, as DNA: TGTGCCAGCAGCTTAGGACGGTCAGGGTCGTTCTACAATGAGCAGTTCTTC. Translated, it gives CASSLGRSGSFYNEQFF. This rearrangement joins TRBV7-9 to TRBJ2-1; weak D call: TRBD1 (5 bases). The germline gives CDR1 SEHNR, CDR2 FQNEAQ (reference sequence). The V end was cut by 1 base, the J end by 3 bases, with 16 bases between. The CDR3 runs 17 residues. The full variable domain, with the rest looked up from reference TRBV7-9 and TRBJ2-1, is DTGVSQNPRHKITKRGQNVTFRCDPISEHNRLYWYRQTLGQGPEFLTYFQNEAQLEKSRLLSDRFSAERPKGSFSTLEIQRTEQGDSAMYLCASSLGRSGSFYNEQFFGPGTRLTVL.

This chain uses TRBV18 with TRBJ2-7, with TRBD1 identical over 7 bases. The CDR3 loop spans 14 amino acids. Germline V CDR1 and CDR2: KGHSH, LQKENI. V was clipped by 3 bases and J by 2 bases; unmatched bases: 4. This chain's CDR3 is CASSPDGQAYEQYF. The CDR3 bases are TGTGCCAGCTCACCGGATGGACAGGCCTACGAGCAGTACTTC.

The chain uses TRBV2 and TRBJ2-5; 12 nucleotides align to TRBD2. CDR3 length equals 15 residues. Germline V gives CDR1 SNHLY, CDR2 FYNNEI. With 5 bases clipped from V and 3 bases from J, the junction kept 4 bases outside the gene matches. Here the CDR3 reads CASSLAGGPEETQYF. CDR3 nucleotides: TGTGCCAGCAGTCTAGCGGGGGGGCCGGAAGAGACCCAGTACTTC.

The gene calls are TRBV10-3 and TRBJ1-5, with D unresolved. V was cut by 8 bases and J by 1 base, with 9 bases left in between. The CDR3 covers 13 residues. The V gene's germline CDR1 is ENHRY and CDR2 SYGVKD. In nucleotides, the CDR3 is TGTGCCATCGGGCGGGAAAGCAATCAGCCCCAGCATTTT. Protein product: CAIGRESNQPQHF.

The rearrangement joins TRBV2 to TRBJ1-5, with D possibly being TRBD1 (6 bases). The germline V gene encodes CDR1 SNHLY and CDR2 FYNNEI. The CDR3 spans 14 residues. V was clipped by 4 bases and J by 7 bases, with 14 bases between them. The CDR3 loop is CASSGGQGDQPQHF. The CDR3 DNA follows: TGTGCCAGCAGTGGGGGACAAGGGGACCAGCCCCAGCATTTT.

This chain joins TRBV7-9 and TRBJ2-7; D not certain. Germline loops: CDR1 SEHNR, CDR2 FQNEAQ (reference sequence). V was pared by 10 bases and J by 6 bases, with 13 bases between. The CDR3 covers 11 residues. This chain's CDR3 is CATVGVVEQYF. The DNA for the CDR3 is TGTGCCACGGTCGGAGTTGTCGAGCAGTACTTC. The full variable domain, completed using reference TRBV7-9 and TRBJ2-7, is DTGVSQNPRHKITKRGQNVTFRCDPISEHNRLYWYRQTLGQGPEFLTYFQNEAQLEKSRLLSDRFSAERPKGSFSTLEIQRTEQGDSAMYLCATVGVVEQYFGPGTRLTVT.

The chain employs TRBV11-2 and TRBJ2-6; D uncertain. The V and J ends lost 3 bases and 4 bases respectively, with 7 bases between them. The CDR3 sequence is 14 residues long. The V gene's germline CDR1 is SGHAT and CDR2 FQNNGV. The CDR3 reads CASSFLGGANVLTF. The CDR3 DNA sequence: TGTGCCAGCAGCTTTCTGGGCGGGGCCAACGTCCTGACTTTC.

The rearrangement uses TRBV5-4 and TRBJ2-5, with 7 bases fitting TRBD2. Germline assignment: CDR1 SGHNT and CDR2 YYREEE (reference sequence). The CDR3 is 16 residues long. Trimming at V came to 4 bases and at J to 2 bases, leaving 11 bases not matched to a gene. CDR3 coding DNA: TGTGCCAGCAGCCCCCCGGCGGCTAGCGGACAAGAGACCCAGTACTTC. This sequence encodes CASSPPAASGQETQYF.

The CDR3, as DNA: TGTGCCAGCACCCCTCAACCGGGACAGGTGAACACTGAAGCTTTCTTT. As protein: CASTPQPGQVNTEAFF. The chain links TRBV7-6 to TRBJ1-1; 8 positions agree with TRBD1. V was clipped by 7 bases and J by 0 bases; unmatched bases: 10. CDR3 length: 16 amino acids. Germline V gene lookup returns CDR1 SGHVS and CDR2 FNYEAQ. Drawing the rest from reference TRBV7-6 and TRBJ1-1, the complete variable domain is GAGVSQSPRYKVTKRGQDVALRCDPISGHVSLYWYRQALGQGPEFLTYFNYEAQQDKSGLPNDRFSAERPEGSISTLTIQRTEQRDSAMYRCASTPQPGQVNTEAFFGQGTRLTVV.

V and J are TRBV29-1 and TRBJ2-7; 7 bases are shared with TRBD1. Losses at the gene ends were 7 bases for V and 4 bases for J; bases not matched to a gene: 10. Germline V gene lookup returns CDR1 SQVTM and CDR2 ANQGSEA. This CDR3 contains 13 residues. CDR3 loop: CSAQGGPNYEQYF. The CDR3 nucleotides are TGCAGCGCGCAAGGGGGCCCAAATTACGAGCAGTACTTC.

The chain joins TRBV6-4 to TRBJ2-1; 10 nucleotides line up with TRBD2. Trimming cost V 7 bases and J 7 bases; bases outside gene matches: 10. The germline gives CDR1 MRHNA, CDR2 SNTAGT. The CDR3 loop spans 15 amino acids. CDR3 nucleotides: TGTGCCAGCACCCCGGCAGCGGGGGGGCGAAATGAGCAGTTCTTC. It yields the protein CASTPAAGGRNEQFF.

The chain employs TRBV18 and TRBJ1-1; D call uncertain. Trimming removed 6 bases at V and 0 bases at J, with 11 bases between. There are 14 residues in the CDR3. In germline, CDR1 is KGHSH, CDR2 LQKENI. The CDR3 coding sequence is TGTGCCAGCTCGGGAGGAGCTTTGAACACTGAAGCTTTCTTT. This sequence encodes CASSGGALNTEAFF.

The chain recombines TRBV2 with TRBJ2-1, with 8 bases lining up with TRBD2. The V and J ends lost 5 bases and 8 bases, in that order; junction bases with no gene match: 14. This CDR3 contains 16 residues. CDR1 is SNHLY and CDR2 is FYNNEI in the germline V gene. CDR3 nucleotides: TGTGCCAGCAGTAGTACCTCCAGCGGGAGCTCCCATGAGCAGTTCTTC. Amino acid sequence: CASSSTSSGSSHEQFF.

The chain combines TRBV7-3 with TRBJ2-1; 11 bases fit TRBD2. CDR1 SGHTA and CDR2 FQGTGA come from the germline V gene. The CDR3 totals 17 residues. J was trimmed by 5 bases and V by 1 base; bases with no gene match: 7. CDR3 sequence: CASSLRVAGGRDNEQFF. DNA for the CDR3: TGTGCCAGCAGCTTAAGGGTAGCGGGAGGGAGGGACAATGAGCAGTTCTTC. Variable domain in full (rest from reference TRBV7-3 and TRBJ2-1): GAGVSQTPSNKVTEKGKYVELRCDPISGHTALYWYRQSLGQGPEFLIYFQGTGAADDSGLPNDRFFAVRPEGSVSTLKIQRTERGDSAVYLCASSLRVAGGRDNEQFFGPGTRLTVL.

This chain uses TRBV7-9 with TRBJ2-2, with 7 nucleotides matching TRBD2. From germline, CDR1 is SEHNR and CDR2 FQNEAQ (reference sequence). J gave up 5 bases and V 5 bases, and 11 bases lay outside the gene matches. This CDR3 has 16 amino acids. CDR3 residues: CASSPGGSGPTGELFF. In nucleotides, the CDR3 is TGTGCCAGCAGCCCCGGGGGTAGCGGGCCGACCGGGGAGCTGTTTTTT.

The V call is TRBV7-3, the J call TRBJ1-2; 9 nucleotides align to TRBD1. The CDR3 totals 15 residues. Per the germline V gene, CDR1 is SGHTA and CDR2 is FQGTGA. V was clipped by 0 bases and J by 6 bases; unmatched bases: 5. CDR3 DNA: TGTGCCAGCAGCTTAACAGGGACAGGGCGGAATGGCTACACCTTC. This encodes CASSLTGTGRNGYTF. The full variable domain, its missing parts supplied by reference TRBV7-3 and TRBJ1-2, is GAGVSQTPSNKVTEKGKYVELRCDPISGHTALYWYRQSLGQGPEFLIYFQGTGAADDSGLPNDRFFAVRPEGSVSTLKIQRTERGDSAVYLCASSLTGTGRNGYTFGSGTRLTVV.

The V and J genes are TRBV4-1 and TRBJ2-1; TRBD2 matches 8 bases. Trimming cost V 1 base and J 1 base; bases outside gene matches: 6. This CDR3 spans 17 amino acids. Germline-derived CDR1 and CDR2 are MGHRA and YSYEKL. As DNA, the CDR3 is TGCGCCAGCAGCCAAGTATCACTAGCGGAGTCCTACAATGAGCAGTTCTTC. Translated, it gives CASSQVSLAESYNEQFF.

This chain uses TRBV27 with TRBJ2-3, with TRBD2 matching 7 bases. With V trimmed by 5 bases and J by 6 bases, 2 bases remained unmatched. This CDR3 comprises 12 residues. The germline gives CDR1 MNHEY, CDR2 SMNVEV (reference sequence). DNA for the CDR3: TGTGCCAGCAGTCGTAGCGGGGATACGCAGTATTTT. Translating it yields CASSRSGDTQYF.

The V and J genes are TRBV28 and TRBJ2-1, with 8 nucleotides matching TRBD2. V lost 2 bases, J lost 5 bases, and 8 bases stayed unmatched. The CDR3 sequence is 16 residues long. Germline-derived CDR1 and CDR2 are MDHEN and SYDVKM. CDR3 region: CASSLIRTSQNNEQFF. CDR3 nucleotide sequence: TGTGCCAGCAGTTTAATCCGGACTAGCCAGAACAATGAGCAGTTCTTC.

V is TRBV18 and J is TRBJ1-3; a weak D match, TRBD1 (6 bases). This CDR3 region has 15 residues. Germline-derived CDR1 and CDR2 are KGHSH and LQKENI. Trimming stripped 3 bases from V and 0 bases from J, with 9 bases between. This CDR3 is CASSPRGSSGNTIYF. As DNA, the CDR3 is TGTGCCAGCTCACCCAGGGGCTCCTCTGGAAACACCATATATTTT.